The clone carrying this T cell receptor (beta chain) has only one observation. The source of the sample is a study of blood T cell repertoires in COVID-19. Germline lookup yields CDR1 ENHRY and CDR2 SYGVKD. V shed 3 bases and J 4 bases; nucleotides not matched to a gene: 3. The CDR3 has 14 amino acids. The method was immunoSEQ multiplex PCR; TCRdb's version includes in-frame clones alone and lacks a portion of them. Among over 95,000 clones listed, around 89% were seen once. The specimen sequenced was peripheral blood. The sequence was obtained from a human donor with acute or convalescent COVID-19. The donor label of this sample is uncertain. The chain combines TRBV10-3 with TRBJ2-7; TRBD1 agrees at 10 bases. The CDR3 sequence: CAISDGTGDYEQYF. Here the CDR3 DNA reads TGTGCCATCAGTGATGGGACAGGGGATTACGAGCAGTACTTC.